Sequencing of this T cell receptor (beta chain) was carried out in a study of CD8+ T cells in alopecia areata. CDR1 and CDR2 from the germline V gene are SGHDT and YYEEEE. The CDR3 length is 17 residues. V trimming: 4 bases; J trimming: 6 bases; junction bases outside the gene matches: 13. Sequencing relied on a cDNA template that was reverse transcribed from extracted RNA. Here immunoSEQ multiplex PCR was the method, and the copy in TCRdb shows in-frame clones only, minus some. The sample has 150,000 or so clones; approximately 60% are singletons. Source material: CD4+ T cells sorted from blood. The sequence was collected from a human donor in good health. The chain recombines TRBV5-6 with TRBJ2-2; 9 positions agree with TRBD1. The CDR3 reads CASSPGTGSVLAGELFF. CDR3 in DNA: TGTGCCAGCAGCCCGGGGACAGGGAGCGTCCTTGCCGGGGAGCTGTTTTTT.